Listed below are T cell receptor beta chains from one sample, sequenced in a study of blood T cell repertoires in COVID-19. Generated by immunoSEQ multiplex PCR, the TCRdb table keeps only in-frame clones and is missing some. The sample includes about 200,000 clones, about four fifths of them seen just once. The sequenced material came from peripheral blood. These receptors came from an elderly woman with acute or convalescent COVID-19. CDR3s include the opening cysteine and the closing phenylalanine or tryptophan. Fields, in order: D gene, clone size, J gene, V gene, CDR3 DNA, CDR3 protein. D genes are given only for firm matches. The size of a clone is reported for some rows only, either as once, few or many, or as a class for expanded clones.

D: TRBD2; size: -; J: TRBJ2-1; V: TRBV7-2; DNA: TGTGCCAGCAGTCGACTAGCGGGGGGGCGTGAGCAGTTCTTC; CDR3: CASSRLAGGREQFF
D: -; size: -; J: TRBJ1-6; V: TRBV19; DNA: TGTGCCAGTAGTAGACAAGAATATAATTCACCCCTCCACTTT; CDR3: CASSRQEYNSPLHF
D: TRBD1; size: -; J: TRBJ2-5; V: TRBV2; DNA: TGTGCCAGCAGTGAACAGGGACAGGGGTCAGAGACCCAGTACTTC; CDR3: CASSEQGQGSETQYF
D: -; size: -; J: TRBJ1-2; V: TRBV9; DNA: TGTGCCAGCAGCGTAGCACAGGGTACTAACTATGGCTACACCTTC; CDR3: CASSVAQGTNYGYTF
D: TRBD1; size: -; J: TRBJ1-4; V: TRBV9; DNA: TGTGCCAGCAGCGCATTACAGGGGATTAGCGAAAAACTGTTTTTT; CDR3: CASSALQGISEKLFF
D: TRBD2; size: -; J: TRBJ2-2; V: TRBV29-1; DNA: TGCAGCGTTGAAGAAAATCGGGGGACCGGGACTAGTAAGTTCCACGGCGGGGAGCTGTTTTTT; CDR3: CSVEENRGTGTSKFHGGELFF
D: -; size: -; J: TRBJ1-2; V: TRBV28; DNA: TGTGCCAGCAGCCCCGCCGACAGAATCTATGGCTACACCTTC; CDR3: CASSPADRIYGYTF
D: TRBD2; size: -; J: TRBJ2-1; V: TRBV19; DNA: TGTGCCAGTAGTCTGAGACTAGCGGGAGGCCTTAGCTCCTACAATGAGCAGTTCTTC; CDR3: CASSLRLAGGLSSYNEQFF
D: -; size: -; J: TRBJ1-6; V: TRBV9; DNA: TGTGCCAGCAGCGTATTGGACACCAATCCCGGGAGTTCACCCCTCCACTTT; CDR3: CASSVLDTNPGSSPLHF
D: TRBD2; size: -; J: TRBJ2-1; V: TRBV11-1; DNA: TGTGCCAGCAGCCCCGGGGGGACTAGCCGACAGTCTAAGTTCTTC; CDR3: CASSPGGTSRQSKFF
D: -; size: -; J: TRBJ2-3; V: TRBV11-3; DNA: TGTGCCAGCAGCCCAAGGGTGGCGACAGGTCCAGATACGCAGTATTTT; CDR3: CASSPRVATGPDTQYF
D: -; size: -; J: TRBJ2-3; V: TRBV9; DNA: TGTGCCAGCAGCGTAGATCAGGGCACAGATACGCAGTATTTT; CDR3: CASSVDQGTDTQYF
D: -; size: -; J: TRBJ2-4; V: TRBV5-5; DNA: TGTGCCAGCAGCCCGGCGGGAAACATTCAGTACTTC; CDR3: CASSPAGNIQYF
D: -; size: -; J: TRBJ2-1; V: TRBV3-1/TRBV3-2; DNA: TGTGCCAGCAGTCCTAGGAGGGTGGGCTACAATGAGCAGTTCTTC; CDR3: CASSPRRVGYNEQFF
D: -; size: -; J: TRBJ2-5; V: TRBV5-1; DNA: TGCGCCAGCAGCTTGGCGGTGGGCAGGGAAGAGACCCAGTACTTC; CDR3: CASSLAVGREETQYF
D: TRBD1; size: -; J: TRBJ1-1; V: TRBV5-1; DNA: TGCGCCAGCACCCGAGGGGGCGGTGGGGTGAACACTGAAGCTTTCTTT; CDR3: CASTRGGGGVNTEAFF
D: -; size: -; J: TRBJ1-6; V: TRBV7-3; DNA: TGTGCCAGCAGCTTAGAGGCGGGATTTAATTCACCCCTCCACTTT; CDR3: CASSLEAGFNSPLHF
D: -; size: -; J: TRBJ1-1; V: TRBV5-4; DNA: TGTGCCAGCAGCTTACCCGGGACTTTCCTGAACACTGAAGCTTTCTTT; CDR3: CASSLPGTFLNTEAFF
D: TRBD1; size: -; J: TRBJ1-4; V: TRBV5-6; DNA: TGTGCCAGCAGCGCCTTGGACAGGCGGCCTAATGAAAAACTGTTTTTT; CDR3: CASSALDRRPNEKLFF
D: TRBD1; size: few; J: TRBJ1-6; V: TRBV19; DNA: TGTGCCAGTAGTATAGGGGACAGGCCTAATTCACCCCTCCACTTT; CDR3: CASSIGDRPNSPLHF
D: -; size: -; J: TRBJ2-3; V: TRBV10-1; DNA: TGCGCCAGCAGTGAATCAGGGCGAGCAGATACGCAGTATTTT; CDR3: CASSESGRADTQYF
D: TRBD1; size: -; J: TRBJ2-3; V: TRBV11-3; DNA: TGTGCCAGCAGCCCCAGCAGGGGGCAGGCACAAGATACGCAGTATTTT; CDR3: CASSPSRGQAQDTQYF
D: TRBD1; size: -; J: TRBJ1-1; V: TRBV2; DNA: TGTGCCAGCAGTGAAGGAGTGGGGACAGGGGATGAAGCTTTCTTT; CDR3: CASSEGVGTGDEAFF
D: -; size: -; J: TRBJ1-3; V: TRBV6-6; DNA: TGTGCCAGCACCTCACTCAACTCTGGAAACACCATATATTTT; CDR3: CASTSLNSGNTIYF